This TCR beta chain was sequenced during a study of blood T cell repertoires in COVID-19. Background on the study: Samples came from the United States, Italy and Spain, spanning acute and convalescent COVID-19.

Losses at the gene ends were 3 bases for V and 4 bases for J; bases not matched to a gene: 4. The CDR3 is 14 residues long. Germline values: CDR1 SGHTA, CDR2 FQGNSA. This clone was counted once. Original processing notes: Amplification of reference gene primers was used by the study to estimate nucleated cell counts. This table comes from immunoSEQ multiplex PCR, and its TCRdb copy is limited to in-frame clones, with some not included. V and J calls and clone size follow that table, whereas D and trimming were derived from the DNA. This table has roughly 83,000 clones, roughly 82% appearing once. This rearrangement joins TRBV7-2 to TRBJ2-7; 9 bases map to TRBD2. Material for sequencing was peripheral blood. The sequence was collected from a man in his fifties with active COVID-19. The CDR3 spells CASSFSSGTYEQYF. In DNA, the CDR3 is TGTGCCAGCAGCTTTTCTAGCGGGACTTACGAGCAGTACTTC.